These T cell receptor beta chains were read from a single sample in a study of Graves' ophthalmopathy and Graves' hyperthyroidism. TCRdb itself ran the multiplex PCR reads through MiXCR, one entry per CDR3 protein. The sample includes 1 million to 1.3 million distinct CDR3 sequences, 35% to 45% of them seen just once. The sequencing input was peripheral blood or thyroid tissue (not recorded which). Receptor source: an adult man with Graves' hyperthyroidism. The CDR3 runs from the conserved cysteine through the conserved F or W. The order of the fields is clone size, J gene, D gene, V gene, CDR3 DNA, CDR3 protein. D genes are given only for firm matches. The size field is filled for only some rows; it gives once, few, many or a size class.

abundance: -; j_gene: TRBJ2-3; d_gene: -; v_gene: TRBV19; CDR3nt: TGTGCCAGTAGTATCCTCCAGAGCTATACGCAGTATTTT; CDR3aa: CASSILQSYTQYF
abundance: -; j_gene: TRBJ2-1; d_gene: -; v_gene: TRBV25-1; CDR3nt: TGTGCCAGCAGTGGGGTGGCTAATGAGCAGTTCTTC; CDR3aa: CASSGVANEQFF
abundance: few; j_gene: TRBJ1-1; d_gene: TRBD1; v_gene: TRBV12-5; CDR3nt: TGTGCTAGTGGTCTTCTTATAGGGACAGGGAACTACATGAACACTGAAGCTTTCTTT; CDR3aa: CASGLLIGTGNYMNTEAFF
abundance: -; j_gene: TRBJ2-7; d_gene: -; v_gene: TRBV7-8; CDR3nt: TGTGCCAGCAGCTTAGGAGATCTTTACGAGCAGTACTTC; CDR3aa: CASSLGDLYEQYF
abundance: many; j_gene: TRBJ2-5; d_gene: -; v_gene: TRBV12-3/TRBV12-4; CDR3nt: TGTGCCAGCAGTCCCTGGAGTAATCAAGAGACCCAGTACTTC; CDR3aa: CASSPWSNQETQYF
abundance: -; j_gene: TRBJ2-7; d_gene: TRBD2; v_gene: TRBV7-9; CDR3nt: TGTGCCAGCAGCACGCAGAGCGGGGATCCGGGTTTCTCCTACGAGCAGTACTTC; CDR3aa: CASSTQSGDPGFSYEQYF
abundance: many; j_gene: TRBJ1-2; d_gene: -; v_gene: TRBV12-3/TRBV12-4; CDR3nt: TGTGCCAGCAGTTTACAGGACCTCTATGGCTACACCTTC; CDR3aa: CASSLQDLYGYTF
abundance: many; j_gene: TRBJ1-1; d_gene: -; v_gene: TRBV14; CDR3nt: TGTGCCAGCAGCCAAGATCCCGCACACCATGAAGCTTTCTTT; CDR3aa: CASSQDPAHHEAFF
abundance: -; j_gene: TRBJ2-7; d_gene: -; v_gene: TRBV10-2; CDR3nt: TGCGCCAGCAGTGCCGGACAGCTATCCAACTACGAGCAGTACTTC; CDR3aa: CASSAGQLSNYEQYF
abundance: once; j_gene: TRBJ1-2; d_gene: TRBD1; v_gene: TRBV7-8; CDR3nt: TGTGCCAGCGGCCTCCGGACAGGGAATGGCTACACCTTC; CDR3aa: CASGLRTGNGYTF
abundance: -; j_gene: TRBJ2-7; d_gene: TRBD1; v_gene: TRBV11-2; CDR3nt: TGTGCCAGCAGCTTACCGGGACAGGGTGTAATCTACGAGCAGTACTTC; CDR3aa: CASSLPGQGVIYEQYF
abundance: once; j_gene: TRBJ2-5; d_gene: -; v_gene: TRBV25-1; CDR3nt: TGTGCCAGTGCCCCCCGGGACGGGAAAGAGACCCAGTACTTC; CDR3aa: CASAPRDGKETQYF
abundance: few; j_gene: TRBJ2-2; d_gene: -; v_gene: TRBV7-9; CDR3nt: TGTGCCAGCAGCAGGTCGGGGACAACGAACACCGGGGAGCTGTTTTTT; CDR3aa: CASSRSGTTNTGELFF
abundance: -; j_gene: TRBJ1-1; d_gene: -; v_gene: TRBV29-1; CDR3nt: TGCAGCGTTGAAAGACGATGGAACACTGAAGCTTTCTTT; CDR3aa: CSVERRWNTEAFF
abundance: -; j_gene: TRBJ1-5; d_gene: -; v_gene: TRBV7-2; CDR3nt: TGTGCCAGCAGCCCCGGGCGGACTAGCGGCGAGCAGCCCCAGCATTTT; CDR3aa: CASSPGRTSGEQPQHF
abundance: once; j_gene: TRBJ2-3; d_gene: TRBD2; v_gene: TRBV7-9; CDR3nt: TGTGCCAGCAGCCAAGGGCTAGCGGGAGGGCCGAGGACAGATACGCAGTATTTT; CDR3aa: CASSQGLAGGPRTDTQYF
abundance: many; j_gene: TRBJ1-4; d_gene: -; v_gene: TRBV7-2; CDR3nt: TGTGCCAGCAGCTTAGAACAGGGAGAGACTAATGAAAAACTGTTTTTT; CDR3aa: CASSLEQGETNEKLFF
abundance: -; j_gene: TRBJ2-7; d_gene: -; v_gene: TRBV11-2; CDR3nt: TGTGCCAGCAGCTTAAGCGAGGGATACGAGCAGTACTTC; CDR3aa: CASSLSEGYEQYF
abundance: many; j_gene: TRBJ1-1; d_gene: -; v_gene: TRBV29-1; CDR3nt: TGCAGCGTTGACTTGACTCTGAACACTGAAGCTTTCTTT; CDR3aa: CSVDLTLNTEAFF
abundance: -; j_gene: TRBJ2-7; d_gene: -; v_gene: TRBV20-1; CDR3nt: TGCAGTGCTAGAGATTTCCGGCGGGACCGCATCTACGAGCAGTACTTC; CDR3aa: CSARDFRRDRIYEQYF
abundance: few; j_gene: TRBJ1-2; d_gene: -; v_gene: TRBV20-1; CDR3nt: TGCAGTGCCGCCTCCTGGGGGAGGGCCGGGGACTATGGCTACACCTTC; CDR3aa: CSAASWGRAGDYGYTF
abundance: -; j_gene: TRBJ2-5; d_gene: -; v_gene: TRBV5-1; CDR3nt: TGCGCCAGCAGCTTGGAAGGCAGGCCCCAAGAGACCCAGTACTTC; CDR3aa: CASSLEGRPQETQYF
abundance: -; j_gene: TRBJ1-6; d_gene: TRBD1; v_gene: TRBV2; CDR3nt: TGTGCCAGTAAGACAGGGGGACAGAATTCACCCCTCCACTTT; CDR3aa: CASKTGGQNSPLHF
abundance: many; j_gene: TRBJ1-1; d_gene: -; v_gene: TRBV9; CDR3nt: TGTGCCAGCAGCCTTCGGGACACGGGCACTGAAGCTTTCTTT; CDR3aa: CASSLRDTGTEAFF
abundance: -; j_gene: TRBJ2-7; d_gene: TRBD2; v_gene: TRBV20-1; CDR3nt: TGCAGTGCTAGTAGCGGGAGTGAGCAGTACTTC; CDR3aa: CSASSGSEQYF
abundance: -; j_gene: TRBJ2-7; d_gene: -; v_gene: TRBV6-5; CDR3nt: TGTGCCAGCATTGGTTCGGCAGGCTCCTACGAGCAGTACTTC; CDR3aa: CASIGSAGSYEQYF
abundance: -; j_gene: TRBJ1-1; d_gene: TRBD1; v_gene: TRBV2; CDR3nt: TGTGCCAGCAGTGGGGGACAGGTTTTCTTT; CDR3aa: CASSGGQVFF
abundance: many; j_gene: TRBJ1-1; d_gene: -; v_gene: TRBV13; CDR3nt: TGTGCCAGCAGCTTAGCTGCGGGGGGTGTGAACACTGAAGCTTTCTTT; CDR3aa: CASSLAAGGVNTEAFF
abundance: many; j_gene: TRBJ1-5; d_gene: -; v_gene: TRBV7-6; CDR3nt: TGTGCCAGCAGCTTAGGGACGCGGGATCAGCCCCAGCATTTT; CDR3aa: CASSLGTRDQPQHF
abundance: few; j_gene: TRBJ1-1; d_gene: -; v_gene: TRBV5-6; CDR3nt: TGTGCCAGCAGCTTGCCTTTATTGGCCGGGGGTTTGGCTGAAGCTTTCTTT; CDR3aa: CASSLPLLAGGLAEAFF
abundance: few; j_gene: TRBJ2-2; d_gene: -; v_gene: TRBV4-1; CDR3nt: TGCGCCAGCAGCCAACCCTCGAAGGGGGTATACACCGGGGAGCTGTTTTTT; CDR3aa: CASSQPSKGVYTGELFF
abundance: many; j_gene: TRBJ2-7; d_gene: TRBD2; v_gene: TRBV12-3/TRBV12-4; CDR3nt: TGTGCCAGCAGTTCGGGACTAGCGTCCTACGAGCAGTACTTC; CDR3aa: CASSSGLASYEQYF
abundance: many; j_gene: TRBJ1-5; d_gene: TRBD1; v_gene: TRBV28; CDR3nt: TGTGCCAGCAGCCAAGACAGGGGGCTGGATCAGCCCCAGCATTTT; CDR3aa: CASSQDRGLDQPQHF
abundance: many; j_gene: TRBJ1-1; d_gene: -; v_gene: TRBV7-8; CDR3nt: TGTGCCAGCAGCTTAGGCGGCAGCACCACTGAAGCTTTCTTT; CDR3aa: CASSLGGSTTEAFF
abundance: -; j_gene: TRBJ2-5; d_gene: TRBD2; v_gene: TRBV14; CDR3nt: TGTGCCAGCAGCCGACAGGGACTAGCCCGAGAGACCCAGTACTTC; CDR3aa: CASSRQGLARETQYF
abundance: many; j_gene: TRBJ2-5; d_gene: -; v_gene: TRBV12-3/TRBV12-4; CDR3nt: TGTGCCAGCAGGGAGGCAGGGGAGACCCAGTACTTC; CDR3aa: CASREAGETQYF
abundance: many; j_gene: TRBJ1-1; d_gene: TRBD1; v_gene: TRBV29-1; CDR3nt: TGCAGCGTACAGGGGGCGTCCACTGAAGCTTTCTTT; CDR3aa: CSVQGASTEAFF
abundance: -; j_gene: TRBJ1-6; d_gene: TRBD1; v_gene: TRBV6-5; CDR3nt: TGTGCCAGCAGTTTCCCAACTACAGGGACAGGGGGTAATTCACCCCTCCACTTT; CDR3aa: CASSFPTTGTGGNSPLHF
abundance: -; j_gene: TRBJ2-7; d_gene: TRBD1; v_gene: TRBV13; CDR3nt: TGTGCCAGCAGCTCTCAAGACAGGGCCTACGAGCAGTACTTC; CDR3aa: CASSSQDRAYEQYF
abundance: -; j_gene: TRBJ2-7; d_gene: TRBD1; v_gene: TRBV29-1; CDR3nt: TGCAGCGTTGACGGACAGGGGACAACCTACGAGCAGTACTTC; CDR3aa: CSVDGQGTTYEQYF
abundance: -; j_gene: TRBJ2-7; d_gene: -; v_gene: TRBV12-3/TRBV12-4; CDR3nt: TGTGCCAGCAGTTTAACCCTCTACTACGAGCAGTACTTC; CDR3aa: CASSLTLYYEQYF
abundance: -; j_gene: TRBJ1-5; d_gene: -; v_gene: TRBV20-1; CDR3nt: TGCTGTGCCACCCACACAGGGCTTAGCAATCAGCCCCAGCATTTT; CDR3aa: CCATHTGLSNQPQHF
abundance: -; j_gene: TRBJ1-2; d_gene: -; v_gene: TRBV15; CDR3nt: TGTGCCACCAGCAGTGCCTCTGGACGGAATGGGGGCTACACCTTC; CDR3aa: CATSSASGRNGGYTF
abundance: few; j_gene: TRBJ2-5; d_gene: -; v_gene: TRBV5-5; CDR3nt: TGTGCCAGCACCTCGGCGGACTTAGGGACCCAGTACTTC; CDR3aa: CASTSADLGTQYF
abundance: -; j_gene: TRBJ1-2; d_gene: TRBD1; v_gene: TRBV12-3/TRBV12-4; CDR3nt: TGTGCCAGCTCACCGACGGACAGGGGGTACTATGGCTACACCTTC; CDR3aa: CASSPTDRGYYGYTF
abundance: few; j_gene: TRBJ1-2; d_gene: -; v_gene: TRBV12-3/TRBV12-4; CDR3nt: TGTGCCAGCAGTTACCCGGGACGGGGTCCGGGAGTCTATGGCTACACCTTC; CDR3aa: CASSYPGRGPGVYGYTF